The 17 T cell receptor beta chains reported below all come from one sample, sequenced in a study of T-cell reconstitution after alpha-beta-depleted transplantation in children. Unique molecular identifiers were incorporated during preparation of the TCRbeta library. MiXCR, applied by TCRdb to the PCR reads, yields one record per CDR3 protein. The sample lists 55,000 to 70,000 distinct CDR3 sequences, about a tenth seen once, with around 13% in the top ten. The material was PBMCs, obtained before TCRalphabeta/CD19-depleted stem cell transplant. The receptors derive from a boy between 10 and 17 years old with acute myeloid leukemia, due to receive a stem cell transplant.

The table lists this clonotype with a few counts. The gene calls are TRBV4-2 and TRBJ1-5; no firm D call. Between the trimmed V and J ends, which lost 2 bases and 7 bases, there was a span of 9 bases. The CDR3 is made up of 13 amino acids. Germline CDR1 reads LGHNA; CDR2 reads YNFKEQ. In DNA, the CDR3 is TGTGCCAGCAGCCAACAGACGGGACAGCCCCAGCATTTT. This encodes CASSQQTGQPQHF.

This clonotype was seen ten or more times. The chain links TRBV5-1 to TRBJ1-1, with no clear D. CDR3 length: 13 residues. The V gene's germline CDR1 is SGHRS and CDR2 YFSETQ. Between the trimmed V and J ends, which lost 7 bases and 0 bases, there was a span of 10 bases. The CDR3 region is CASAADMNTEAFF. The CDR3 nucleotides are TGCGCCAGCGCGGCAGACATGAACACTGAAGCTTTCTTT.

This clonotype showed up many times. The chain couples TRBV5-1 to TRBJ1-5; D may be TRBD1 (5 bases). Deletions cut 0 bases from V and 5 bases from J, with 6 bases between. CDR1 SGHRS and CDR2 YFSETQ come from the germline V gene. There are 13 residues in the CDR3. The CDR3 protein is CASSLGGDQPQHF. CDR3 DNA: TGCGCCAGCAGCTTGGGAGGGGATCAGCCCCAGCATTTT. The whole variable domain, remainder taken from reference TRBV5-1 and TRBJ1-5, is KAGVTQTPRYLIKTRGQQVTLSCSPISGHRSVSWYQQTPGQGLQFLFEYFSETQRNKGNFPGRFSGRQFSNSRSEMNVSTLELGDSALYLCASSLGGDQPQHFGDGTRLSIL.

This clonotype is deemed medium-sized. The rearrangement uses TRBV7-9 and TRBJ1-3, with D possibly being TRBD1 (6 bases). Germline V gene data show CDR1 as SEHNR and CDR2 as FQNEAQ (reference sequence). Trimming left V 7 bases short and J 3 bases short, with 16 bases between. CDR3 length: 15 amino acids. CDR3 sequence: CASTPNRVSGNTIYF. CDR3 DNA sequence: TGTGCCAGCACCCCTAACAGGGTCAGTGGAAACACCATATATTTT.

The chain couples TRBV18 to TRBJ2-3; D is unresolved. V was trimmed by 6 bases and J by 4 bases, leaving 14 bases between them. Germline V gene lookup returns CDR1 KGHSH and CDR2 LQKENI. This CDR3 has 14 residues. CDR3 in amino acids: CASSAIPSSDTQYF. The CDR3 bases are TGTGCCAGCTCCGCGATCCCCAGCTCAGATACGCAGTATTTT.

This clonotype has ten or more counts. The chain employs TRBV27 and TRBJ2-7; D unresolved. V was pared by 6 bases and J by 2 bases, with 14 bases between. This CDR3 contains 14 residues. Per germline, CDR1 MNHEY and CDR2 SMNVEV (reference sequence). The CDR3 spells CASRRSGEPYEQYF. The DNA of the CDR3 is TGTGCCAGCAGGCGGTCCGGAGAGCCCTACGAGCAGTACTTC.

This clonotype was seen ten or more times. This chain connects TRBV5-1 to TRBJ1-5, with a possible D match to TRBD1 (5 bases). Trimming took off 1 base at V and 5 bases at J, with 10 bases between the two ends. Germline CDR1 reads SGHRS; CDR2 reads YFSETQ. The length of the CDR3 is 14 residues. DNA for the CDR3: TGCGCCAGCAGCTTGTCGGGACTGGATCAGCCCCAGCATTTT. Amino acids: CASSLSGLDQPQHF.

This clonotype has just a few counts. The rearrangement joins TRBV7-3 to TRBJ2-1, with TRBD2 matching over 13 bases. The junction had 6 bases not matched to a gene; V was cut back by 5 bases and J by 8 bases. CDR1 SGHTA and CDR2 FQGTGA come from the germline V gene. This CDR3 comprises 15 residues. The CDR3 reads CASSRGLAGVDEQFF. The CDR3 bases are TGTGCCAGCAGCCGAGGACTAGCGGGAGTAGATGAGCAGTTCTTC.

This clonotype was seen ten or more times. The chain links TRBV25-1 to TRBJ1-4; 9 nucleotides line up with TRBD1. Germline V CDR1 and CDR2: MGHDK, SYGVNS. The CDR3 consists of 16 residues. Trimming removed 4 bases from V and 7 bases from J; junction bases left unmatched: 10. As DNA, the CDR3 is TGTGCCAGCAGTGCAACCCGGGACAGGGTCCCTGAAAAACTGTTTTTT. This translates into CASSATRDRVPEKLFF.

This clonotype showed up many times. The CDR3 DNA reads as TGTGCCAGCAGTGAATGGGGGCCGGGACTAGCGGGAGCCAATGAGCAGTTCTTC. Its translation: CASSEWGPGLAGANEQFF. The chain recombines TRBV25-1 with TRBJ2-1; TRBD2 agrees at 14 bases. Trimming cost V 1 base and J 6 bases; bases outside gene matches: 8. Germline V gene lookup returns CDR1 MGHDK and CDR2 SYGVNS. The length of the CDR3 is 18 residues.

This sequence joins TRBV20-1 and TRBJ2-3; 11 nucleotides agree with TRBD2. The CDR3 is made up of 15 amino acids. With 4 bases clipped from V and 2 bases from J, the junction kept 5 bases outside the gene matches. Germline CDR1 DFQATT, CDR2 SNEGSKA (reference sequence). The chain's CDR3 is CSATVTSGDTDTQYF. CDR3 coding DNA: TGCAGTGCTACTGTGACTAGCGGGGACACAGATACGCAGTATTTT.

This clonotype was recorded many times. V gene TRBV7-9 combines with J gene TRBJ2-7; 12 positions agree with TRBD2. Germline V gene sequence: CDR1 SEHNR, CDR2 FQNEAQ (reference sequence). V dropped 5 bases and J dropped 6; count of bases not matched to a gene: 8. The CDR3 is 15 amino acids. CDR3 nucleotides: TGTGCCAGCAGCCCGTATCTAGCGGGAGGGTTCGAGCAGTACTTC. Translating gives CASSPYLAGGFEQYF.

Ten or more counts support this clonotype. This chain uses TRBV6-5 with TRBJ2-3; 7 bases line up with TRBD2. V gave up 6 bases and J gave up 6 bases; unmatched junction bases: 15. Germline CDR1 and CDR2: MNHEY and SVGAGI. The CDR3 loop spans 16 amino acids. CDR3 in DNA: TGTGCCAGCAGCCCCCCGCTAGCGGACTTGGCGGATACGCAGTATTTT. Translation: CASSPPLADLADTQYF.

This clonotype was picked up many times. V and J are TRBV7-8 and TRBJ2-5; 9 bases line up with TRBD2. CDR3 length: 13 residues. After removal of 3 bases from V and 6 bases from J, the junction contained 2 bases not matched to a gene. CDR1 SGHVS and CDR2 FQNEAQ come from the germline V gene. CDR3 region: CASSLAGGKTQYF. In nucleotides, the CDR3 is TGTGCCAGCAGCTTGGCGGGAGGGAAGACCCAGTACTTC.

This clonotype was picked up many times. The gene calls are TRBV5-5 and TRBJ2-2; D could derive from TRBD1 or TRBD2 (5 bases each). The CDR3 is made up of 16 amino acids. CDR1 is SGHKS, CDR2 YYEKEE, per germline (reference sequence). V was clipped by 3 bases and J by 0 bases, with 12 bases between them. CDR3: CASSWGSGSNTGELFF. The CDR3 region has the DNA TGTGCCAGCAGCTGGGGGTCGGGGTCGAACACCGGGGAGCTGTTTTTT. Complete variable domain (other parts from reference TRBV5-5 and TRBJ2-2): DAGVTQSPTHLIKTRGQQVTLRCSPISGHKSVSWYQQVLGQGPQFIFQYYEKEERGRGNFPDRFSARQFPNYSSELNVNALLLGDSALYLCASSWGSGSNTGELFFGEGSRLTVL.

This clonotype was observed many times. V is TRBV29-1 and J is TRBJ2-1; 9 nucleotides align to TRBD2. The CDR3 runs 12 residues. In germline, CDR1 is SQVTM, CDR2 ANQGSEA. Trimming removed 1 base from V and 10 bases from J; junction bases left unmatched: 2. In DNA, the CDR3 is TGCAGCGTTGAAGTAGCGGGAGCGGAGCAGTTCTTC. It yields the protein CSVEVAGAEQFF.

This clonotype was detected ten times or more. The chain employs TRBV5-1 and TRBJ2-1, with TRBD1 matching over 10 bases. The CDR3 consists of 17 residues. Germline V lookup: CDR1 SGHRS, CDR2 YFSETQ. V was pared by 4 bases and J by 3 bases, with 10 bases of the junction left unmatched. CDR3 sequence: CASSRRQGAQVYNEQFF. The DNA of the CDR3 is TGCGCCAGCAGCCGCCGACAGGGGGCGCAGGTCTACAATGAGCAGTTCTTC. The complete variable domain, with remaining parts taken from reference TRBV5-1 and TRBJ2-1, reads KAGVTQTPRYLIKTRGQQVTLSCSPISGHRSVSWYQQTPGQGLQFLFEYFSETQRNKGNFPGRFSGRQFSNSRSEMNVSTLELGDSALYLCASSRRQGAQVYNEQFFGPGTRLTVL.